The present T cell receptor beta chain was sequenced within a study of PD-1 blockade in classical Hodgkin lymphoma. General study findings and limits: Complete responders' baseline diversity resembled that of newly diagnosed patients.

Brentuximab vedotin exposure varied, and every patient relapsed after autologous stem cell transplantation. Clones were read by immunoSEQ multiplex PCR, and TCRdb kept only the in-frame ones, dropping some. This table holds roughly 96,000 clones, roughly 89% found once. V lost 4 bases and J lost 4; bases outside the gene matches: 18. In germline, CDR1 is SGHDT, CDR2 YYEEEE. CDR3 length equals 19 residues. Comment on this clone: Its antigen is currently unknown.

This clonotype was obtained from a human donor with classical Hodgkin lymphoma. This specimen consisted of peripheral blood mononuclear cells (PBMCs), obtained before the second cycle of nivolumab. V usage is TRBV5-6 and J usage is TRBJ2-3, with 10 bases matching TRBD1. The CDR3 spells CASSRGHRTPGQGSDTQYF. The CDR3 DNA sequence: TGTGCCAGCAGCCGGGGCCACCGAACTCCGGGACAGGGGTCAGATACGCAGTATTTT. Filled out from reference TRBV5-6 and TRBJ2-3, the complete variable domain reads DAGVTQSPTHLIKTRGQQVTLRCSPKSGHDTVSWYQQALGQGPQFIFQYYEEEERQRGNFPDRFSGHQFPNYSSELNVNALLLGDSALYLCASSRGHRTPGQGSDTQYFGPGTRLTVL.